Listed below are T cell receptor beta chains from one sample, sequenced in a study of blood T cell repertoires in COVID-19. The protocol was immunoSEQ multiplex PCR, while the TCRdb copy is restricted to in-frame clones and leaves out a portion. This sample has approximately 300,000 clones, with roughly 83% found just once. What was sequenced was peripheral blood. The receptors shown here come from a woman aged 50 to 65 with acute or convalescent COVID-19. Both conserved end residues are part of each CDR3. The order of the fields is V gene, clone size, J gene, D gene, CDR3 protein, CDR3 DNA. A D gene is named only where the DNA matches it firmly. A row's size may be missing; if present it is once, few, many or a size class.

TRBV9,once,TRBJ2-7,-,CASSAKLEDYEQYF,TGTGCCAGCAGCGCGAAACTAGAAGACTACGAGCAGTACTTC
TRBV30,-,TRBJ2-7,-,CAWSKGISYEQYF,TGTGCCTGGAGTAAGGGGATCTCCTACGAGCAGTACTTC
TRBV30,-,TRBJ2-3,-,CAWSFKLMSTDTQYF,TGTGCCTGGAGTTTTAAACTCATGAGCACAGATACGCAGTATTTT
TRBV27,once,TRBJ1-2,TRBD1,CASSLLTGDRGYTF,TGTGCCAGCAGTTTACTGACAGGGGATCGTGGCTACACCTTC
TRBV11-2,-,TRBJ2-1,-,CASSLDPAYNEQFF,TGTGCCAGCAGCTTAGATCCAGCCTACAATGAGCAGTTCTTC
TRBV15,-,TRBJ2-1,TRBD1,CATSKGQWSYNEQFF,TGTGCCACCAGTAAGGGACAGTGGAGCTACAATGAGCAGTTCTTC
TRBV30,-,TRBJ1-2,-,CAWSVGGTYGYTF,TGTGCCTGGAGTGTAGGAGGGACCTATGGCTACACCTTC
TRBV18,-,TRBJ1-2,TRBD1,CASSPLRTGVYYGYTF,TGTGCCAGCTCACCTCTCAGGACAGGGGTCTACTATGGCTACACCTTC
TRBV21-1,-,TRBJ2-2,-,CASSKARRLRDSCWTGELFF,TGTGCCAGCAGCAAAGCGCGCAGGCTCCGGGACTCTTGTTGGACCGGGGAGCTGTTTTTT
TRBV24-1,-,TRBJ2-3,-,CATSDHRGRGDTQYF,TGTGCCACCAGTGATCACAGGGGCCGGGGGGATACGCAGTATTTT
TRBV6-2/TRBV6-3,-,TRBJ2-1,-,CASSFNRQVESSYNEQFF,TGTGCCAGCAGTTTCAACCGACAGGTTGAAAGCTCCTACAATGAGCAGTTCTTC
TRBV2,-,TRBJ2-1,-,CASSPTGRTQFF,TGTGCCAGCAGCCCGACAGGCCGCACCCAGTTCTTC
TRBV28,once,TRBJ2-3,TRBD2,CASKRAGGLTDTQYF,TGTGCCAGCAAAAGGGCGGGAGGGCTCACAGATACGCAGTATTTT
TRBV2,-,TRBJ2-5,TRBD2,CASSGGIFRETQYF,TGTGCCAGCAGCGGGGGGATCTTCCGGGAGACCCAGTACTTC
TRBV29-1,-,TRBJ2-1,-,CSVGTGEDNEQFF,TGCAGCGTTGGAACAGGCGAAGACAATGAGCAGTTCTTC
TRBV7-2,-,TRBJ2-7,-,CASSFTRASSYEQYF,TGTGCCAGCAGCTTCACGCGGGCCTCATCCTACGAGCAGTACTTC
TRBV27,-,TRBJ1-6,-,CASSSQGPHNSPLHF,TGTGCCAGCAGTTCACAGGGCCCACATAATTCACCCCTCCACTTT
TRBV7-2,-,TRBJ1-2,TRBD1,CASSRQGGYTF,TGTGCCAGCAGCCGACAGGGAGGCTACACCTTC
TRBV28,once,TRBJ1-5,-,CASTQRWFYSNQPQHF,TGTGCCAGCACCCAGAGGTGGTTTTATAGCAATCAGCCCCAGCATTTT
TRBV2,-,TRBJ2-7,TRBD2,CASSEGWGRGEQYF,TGTGCCAGCAGTGAGGGTTGGGGGAGGGGCGAGCAGTACTTC
TRBV6-6,-,TRBJ1-2,TRBD1,CASSFGQGNYGYTF,TGTGCCAGCAGTTTCGGACAGGGTAACTATGGCTACACCTTC
TRBV7-2,-,TRBJ1-2,TRBD1,CASSLNRGARYTF,TGTGCCAGCAGCTTAAACAGGGGAGCGCGCTACACCTTC
TRBV2,few,TRBJ1-5,-,CASSKGGGNQPQHF,TGTGCCAGCAGTAAGGGAGGGGGCAATCAGCCCCAGCATTTT
TRBV3-1/TRBV3-2,-,TRBJ2-1,-,CASSQGHTYNEQFF,TGTGCCAGCAGCCAAGGACACACCTACAATGAGCAGTTCTTC
TRBV27,-,TRBJ2-3,-,CASSPGTGPTSFDGADTQYF,TGTGCCAGCAGCCCGGGGACAGGTCCGACTAGCTTTGACGGCGCAGATACGCAGTATTTT
TRBV21-1,-,TRBJ1-5,-,CASTLSTGRGRSNQPQHF,TGTGCCAGCACCTTGTCCACGGGTCGGGGTCGTAGCAATCAGCCCCAGCATTTT